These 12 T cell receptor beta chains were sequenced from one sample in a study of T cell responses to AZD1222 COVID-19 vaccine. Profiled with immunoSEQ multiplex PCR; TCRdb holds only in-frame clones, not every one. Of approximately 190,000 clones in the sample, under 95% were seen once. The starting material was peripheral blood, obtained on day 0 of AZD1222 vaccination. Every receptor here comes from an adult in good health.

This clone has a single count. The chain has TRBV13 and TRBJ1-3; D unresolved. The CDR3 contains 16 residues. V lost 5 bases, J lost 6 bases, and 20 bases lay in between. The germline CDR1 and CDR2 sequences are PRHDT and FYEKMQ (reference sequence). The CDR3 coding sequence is TGTGCCAGCAGCAAAGAGCCGTACGAGGTTGAAAACACCATATATTTT. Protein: CASSKEPYEVENTIYF.

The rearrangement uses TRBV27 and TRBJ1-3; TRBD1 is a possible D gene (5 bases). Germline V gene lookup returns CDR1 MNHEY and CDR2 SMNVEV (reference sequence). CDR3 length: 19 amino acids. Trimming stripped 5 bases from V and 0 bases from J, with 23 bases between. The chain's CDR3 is CASSPLLSIYGGSGNTIYF. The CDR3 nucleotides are TGTGCCAGCAGTCCACTCCTGAGTATCTACGGGGGCTCTGGAAACACCATATATTTT.

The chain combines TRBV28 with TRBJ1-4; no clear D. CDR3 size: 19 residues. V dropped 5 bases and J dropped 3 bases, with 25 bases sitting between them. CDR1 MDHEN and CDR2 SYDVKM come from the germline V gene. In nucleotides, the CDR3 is TGTGCCAGCAGTCTACTATTTGCCCTGAACCCAGCCGCTAATGAAAAACTGTTTTTT. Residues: CASSLLFALNPAANEKLFF.

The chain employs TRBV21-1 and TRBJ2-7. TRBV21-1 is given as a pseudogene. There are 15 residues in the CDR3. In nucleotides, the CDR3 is TGTGCCAGCATCACCCCTACGACTGGGCCCTACGAGCAGTACTTC. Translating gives CASITPTTGPYEQYF.

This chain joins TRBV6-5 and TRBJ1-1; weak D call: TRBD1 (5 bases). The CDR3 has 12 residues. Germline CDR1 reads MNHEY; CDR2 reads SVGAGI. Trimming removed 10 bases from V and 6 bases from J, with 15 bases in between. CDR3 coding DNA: TGTGCCACCTCCGGGGGGTACGCTGAAGCTTTCTTT. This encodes CATSGGYAEAFF.

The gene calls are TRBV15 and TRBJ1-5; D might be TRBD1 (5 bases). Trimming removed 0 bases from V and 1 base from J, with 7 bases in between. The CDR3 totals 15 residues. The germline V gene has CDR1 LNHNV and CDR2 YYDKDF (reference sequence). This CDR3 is CATSRDGASNQPQHF. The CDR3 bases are TGTGCCACCAGCAGAGATGGGGCGAGCAATCAGCCCCAGCATTTT.

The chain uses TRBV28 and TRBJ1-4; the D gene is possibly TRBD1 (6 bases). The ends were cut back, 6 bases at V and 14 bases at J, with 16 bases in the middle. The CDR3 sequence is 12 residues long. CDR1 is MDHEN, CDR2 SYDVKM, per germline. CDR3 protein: CASRSGEFGLFF. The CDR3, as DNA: TGTGCCAGCAGATCAGGGGAATTTGGGCTGTTTTTT.

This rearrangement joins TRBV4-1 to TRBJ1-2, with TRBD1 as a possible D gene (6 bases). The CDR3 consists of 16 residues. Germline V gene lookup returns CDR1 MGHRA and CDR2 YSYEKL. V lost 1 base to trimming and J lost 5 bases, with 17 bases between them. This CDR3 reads CASSQAGDSRLYGYTF. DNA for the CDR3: TGCGCCAGCAGCCAAGCAGGGGACTCCCGCCTTTATGGCTACACCTTC.

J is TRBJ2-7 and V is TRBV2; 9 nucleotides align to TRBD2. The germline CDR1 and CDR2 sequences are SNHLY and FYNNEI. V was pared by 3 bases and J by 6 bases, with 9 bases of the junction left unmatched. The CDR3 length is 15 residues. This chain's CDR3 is CASSEVAGGLVEQYF. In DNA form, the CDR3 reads TGTGCCAGCAGTGAGGTGGCGGGAGGGTTAGTCGAGCAGTACTTC.

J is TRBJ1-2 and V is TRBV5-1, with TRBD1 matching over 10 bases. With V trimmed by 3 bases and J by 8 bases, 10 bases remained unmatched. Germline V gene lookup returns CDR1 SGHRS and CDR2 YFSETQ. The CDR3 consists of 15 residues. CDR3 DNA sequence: TGCGCCAGCAGCTCAATTGGGACAGGGGACGGGGGCTACACCTTC. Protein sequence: CASSSIGTGDGGYTF.

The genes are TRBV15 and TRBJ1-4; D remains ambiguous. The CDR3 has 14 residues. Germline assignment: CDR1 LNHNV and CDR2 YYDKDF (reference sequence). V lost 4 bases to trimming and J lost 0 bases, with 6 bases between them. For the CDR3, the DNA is TGTGCCACCAGCAAAACTGCAACTAATGAAAAACTGTTTTTT. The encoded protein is CATSKTATNEKLFF.

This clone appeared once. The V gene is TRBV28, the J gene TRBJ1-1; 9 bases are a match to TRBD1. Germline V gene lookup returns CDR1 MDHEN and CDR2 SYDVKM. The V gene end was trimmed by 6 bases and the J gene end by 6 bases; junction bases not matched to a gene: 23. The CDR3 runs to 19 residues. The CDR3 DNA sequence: TGTGCCAGCAGCCCCCTTGGACAGGGGTTTGGGACGAGCGGAGCTGAAGCTTTCTTT. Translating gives CASSPLGQGFGTSGAEAFF.